This paragraph reports one T cell receptor beta chain. This record comes from a study of T cells in Graves' hyperthyroidism and ophthalmopathy. J gave up 1 base and V 5 bases, and 10 bases lay outside the gene matches. The CDR3 loop spans 17 amino acids. Germline CDR1 and CDR2: SGHNT and YENEEA. It was RNA transcripts that yielded the amplified TCR beta CDR3 regions. The TCR CDR3 was amplified in a first-round RT-PCR using the HTBI primer set. TCRdb reprocessed the multiplex PCR reads with MiXCR, giving one entry per CDR3 protein. The sample lists over 400,000 distinct CDR3 sequences, about 15% occurring once.

The chain has TRBV11-3 and TRBJ1-1; 10 bases are a match to TRBD1. The sample consisted of blood. This sequence originates from a man aged 18 to 29 with Graves' ophthalmopathy. The CDR3 bases are TGTGCCAGCAGCCTACCCGACAGGGGGCCAGGGAACACTGAAGCTTTCTTT. Translated, it gives CASSLPDRGPGNTEAFF.